These 23 T cell receptor beta chains share one sample of origin, sequenced in a study of cytomegalovirus exposure and HLA in healthy donors (TCRdb year 2017). Libraries were prepared through the immunoSEQ multiplex PCR assay. For the multiplex PCR, a mixture combining 60 forward primers for TCR Vbeta segments and 13 reverse primers for TCR Jbeta segments was used. TCRdb carries this immuneACCESS record with in-frame sequences only. Its versions omit some clonotypes, under half of them owing to an unresolved V gene in the studies checked, with the rest unexplained. This sample gives 85,000 to 95,000 clones in total; 60% to 80% of them show up just once. The ten largest clones represent around 6.6% of the sample. Sequences were obtained from PBMCs. These receptors were obtained from a woman younger than 45 in good health and CMV-seronegative.

This rearrangement joins TRBV6-5 to TRBJ2-1; D possibly corresponds to TRBD1 (6 bases). The V end lost 2 bases, the J end lost 8 bases, and 13 bases lay between the germline ends. Germline V gives CDR1 MNHEY, CDR2 SVGAGI. This CDR3 is built from 14 residues. The CDR3 loop reads CASSYNGQFHEQFF. CDR3 in DNA: TGTGCCAGCAGTTACAACGGACAGTTCCATGAGCAGTTCTTC.

This sequence joins TRBV7-6 and TRBJ2-5, with no clear D. V lost 5 bases and J 5 bases, leaving 9 bases between the germline ends. Germline V gene lookup returns CDR1 SGHVS and CDR2 FNYEAQ. This CDR3 comprises 12 residues. This CDR3 is CASSEVWETQYF. The CDR3 DNA is TGTGCCAGCAGCGAGGTCTGGGAGACCCAGTACTTC.

Only a few counts were recorded for this clone. This chain joins TRBV30 and TRBJ2-7, with D possibly matching TRBD2 (6 bases). The CDR3 contains 13 residues. Trimming cost V 3 bases and J 7 bases, with 16 bases left between them. Germline CDR1 GTSNPN, CDR2 SVGIG (reference sequence). DNA for the CDR3: TGTGCCTGGAGGGCAGTGGGGGGAAGGGAGCAGTACTTC. It codes for CAWRAVGGREQYF.

V gene TRBV7-9 combines with J gene TRBJ1-1; D remains ambiguous. V was pared by 5 bases and J by 8 bases, with 12 bases between. The CDR3 sequence is 12 residues long. Germline CDR1 SEHNR, CDR2 FQNEAQ (reference sequence). In DNA, the CDR3 is TGTGCCAGCAGCGTTTCCCCCCTCGAAGCTTTCTTT. Its translation: CASSVSPLEAFF.

V is TRBV5-6 and J is TRBJ2-3; 13 bases are a match to TRBD2. Germline V gene lookup returns CDR1 SGHDT and CDR2 YYEEEE. The V gene end was trimmed by 5 bases and the J gene end by 0 bases; junction bases not matched to a gene: 6. The CDR3 length is 17 residues. The CDR3 loop is CASRGTSGAPSTDTQYF. CDR3 in DNA: TGTGCCAGCAGGGGGACTAGCGGGGCCCCTAGCACAGATACGCAGTATTTT.

The chain is built from TRBV5-1 and TRBJ2-7; 7 bases agree with TRBD1. Germline assignment: CDR1 SGHRS and CDR2 YFSETQ. Trimming at V came to 2 bases and at J to 4 bases, leaving 6 bases not matched to a gene. This CDR3 contains 14 residues. CDR3 protein: CASSLQGHEYEQYF. The DNA of the CDR3 is TGCGCCAGCAGCTTACAGGGGCACGAGTACGAGCAGTACTTC.

V usage is TRBV7-9 and J usage is TRBJ1-2; 7 nucleotides line up with TRBD1. J lost 5 bases, V lost 7 bases, and 10 bases had no gene match. Germline loops: CDR1 SEHNR, CDR2 FQNEAQ (reference sequence). The CDR3 has 14 amino acids. The CDR3 sequence: CASTKGTDLYGYTF. CDR3 DNA: TGTGCCAGCACCAAAGGGACAGACCTTTATGGCTACACCTTC.

This clone was observed a few times. V gene TRBV7-9 combines with J gene TRBJ2-1; D perhaps matches TRBD2 (6 bases). The CDR3 contains 12 residues. Germline V lookup: CDR1 SEHNR, CDR2 FQNEAQ (reference sequence). Trimming shortened V by 5 bases and J by 10 bases, and 12 bases separated the two germline ends. CDR3 nucleotide sequence: TGTGCCAGCAGCCGACTAGTATACGAGCAGTTCTTC. It encodes CASSRLVYEQFF.

The chain couples TRBV28 to TRBJ2-3; D ambiguous. The CDR3 has 13 amino acids. The germline V and J ends were trimmed by 6 bases and 5 bases, with 12 bases remaining between them. The germline V gene encodes CDR1 MDHEN and CDR2 SYDVKM. The CDR3 DNA is TGTGCCAGCAGCGCCAGCGCTAGAGATACGCAGTATTTT. As protein: CASSASARDTQYF.

The chain recombines TRBV6-5 with TRBJ2-2; 9 bases line up with TRBD1. From germline, CDR1 is MNHEY and CDR2 SVGAGI. V shed 6 bases, J shed 8 bases, and the junction held 7 bases outside the gene matches. The CDR3 contains 14 residues. In DNA, the CDR3 is TGTGCCAGCAGGAGGGACAGGGAGGGTGGGGAGCTGTTTTTT. This codes for CASRRDREGGELFF.

The V and J genes are TRBV4-2 and TRBJ2-7; 13 bases map to TRBD2. CDR1 is LGHNA and CDR2 is YNFKEQ in the germline V gene. The length of the CDR3 is 14 residues. J was trimmed by 6 bases and V by 4 bases; bases with no gene match: 3. As DNA, the CDR3 is TGTGCCAGCAGCCCCGGACTAGCGGGAGTCGAGCAGTACTTC. It specifies CASSPGLAGVEQYF.

The CDR3 DNA reads as TGTGCCGTCGGGGACAGGGGTTTCGCTTTCTTT. Protein product: CAVGDRGFAFF. The chain joins TRBV30 to TRBJ1-1, with 10 bases aligning to TRBD1. The V and J ends lost 8 bases and 11 bases, in that order; junction bases with no gene match: 8. Per the germline V gene, CDR1 is GTSNPN and CDR2 is SVGIG (reference sequence). This CDR3 has 11 residues. Using reference TRBV30 and TRBJ1-1 for the parts outside the CDR3, the full variable domain is SQTIHQWPATLVQPVGSPLSLECTVEGTSNPNLYWYRQAAGRGLQLLFYSVGIGQISSEVPQNLSASRPQDRQFILSSKKLLLSDSGFYLCAVGDRGFAFFGQGTRLTVV.

The genes are TRBV10-3 and TRBJ1-1; D gene uncertain. V lost 2 bases to trimming and J lost 2 bases, with 9 bases between them. Germline-derived CDR1 and CDR2 are ENHRY and SYGVKD. The CDR3 consists of 14 residues. The DNA of the CDR3 is TGTGCCATCAGTGAGGGCCCGGGAAACACTGAAGCTTTCTTT. Encoded protein: CAISEGPGNTEAFF.

The chain recombines TRBV28 with TRBJ2-7; 9 nucleotides align to TRBD2. CDR3 length: 17 amino acids. V lost 4 bases to trimming and J lost 3 bases; unmatched junction nucleotides: 13. Germline V lookup: CDR1 MDHEN, CDR2 SYDVKM. CDR3 nucleotide sequence: TGTGCCAGCAGTTCCTCCTTGGCGGGAGGGTTATACTACGAGCAGTACTTC. It encodes CASSSSLAGGLYYEQYF.

This clone came up a few times. This chain connects TRBV18 to TRBJ1-2; no firm D call. The germline V and J ends were trimmed by 3 bases and 4 bases, with 21 bases remaining between them. The CDR3 runs 17 residues. Germline V gene sequence: CDR1 KGHSH, CDR2 LQKENI. CDR3 sequence reads: CASSPRGGDSSGYGYTF. The CDR3, as DNA: TGTGCCAGCTCACCTCGGGGAGGAGACTCTTCAGGCTATGGCTACACCTTC.

This clone has just a few counts. V and J are TRBV20-1 and TRBJ2-3; no firm D call. The V gene's germline CDR1 is DFQATT and CDR2 SNEGSKA (reference sequence). The CDR3 loop spans 11 amino acids. CDR3 sequence reads: CGSQIPDTQYF. CDR3 nucleotides: TGCGGTTCGCAGATCCCAGATACGCAGTATTTT.

The rearrangement uses TRBV19 and TRBJ2-3; 7 bases match TRBD2. The V and J ends lost 5 bases and 6 bases, in that order; junction bases with no gene match: 11. The CDR3 length is 15 residues. From germline, CDR1 is LNHDA and CDR2 SQIVND (reference sequence). CDR3 sequence (DNA): TGTGCCAGTAGTGTAAGCGGGGTCCCGCGGGATACGCAGTATTTT. This gives the protein CASSVSGVPRDTQYF.

Only one count was recorded for this clone. The chain recombines TRBV5-5 with TRBJ2-7; possible D gene TRBD2, 6 bases. The V end was cut by 4 bases, the J end by 2 bases, with 13 bases between. There are 14 residues in the CDR3. CDR1 SGHKS and CDR2 YYEKEE come from the germline V gene (reference sequence). CDR3 protein: CASSLLRETYEQYF. The CDR3 nucleotides are TGTGCCAGCAGCCTACTCCGGGAGACCTACGAGCAGTACTTC.

This rearrangement joins TRBV5-4 to TRBJ2-5; 11 nucleotides match TRBD1. The trim removed 4 bases at V and 4 bases at J, leaving 6 bases unmatched. Germline CDR1 is SGHNT and CDR2 is YYREEE (reference sequence). This CDR3 spans 15 amino acids. In DNA, the CDR3 is TGTGCCAGCAGCAAGGGACAGGGGGTGACAGAGACCCAGTACTTC. Its protein product is CASSKGQGVTETQYF.

This chain links TRBV15 with TRBJ1-2; TRBD1 aligns across 7 bases. Trimming removed 6 bases from V and 5 bases from J; junction bases left unmatched: 15. The CDR3 sequence is 16 residues long. Germline V gene sequence: CDR1 LNHNV, CDR2 YYDKDF (reference sequence). The CDR3 DNA is TGTGCCACCAGTGGCTCGATTCGACAGGGTGGGTATGGCTACACCTTC. Its protein is CATSGSIRQGGYGYTF.

CDR3 DNA: TGTGCCAGCAGCCCGGGAGCGAGGGAGACCCAGTACTTC. It codes for CASSPGARETQYF. The chain employs TRBV14 and TRBJ2-5; perhaps TRBD2 as D (6 bases). The CDR3 is 13 amino acids. CDR1 is SGHDN, CDR2 FVKESK, per germline. V lost 4 bases, J lost 5 bases, and 11 bases lay in between.

This clone was recorded only once. The genes are TRBV28 and TRBJ1-1; a possible D gene is TRBD1 (6 bases). Germline V gene data show CDR1 as MDHEN and CDR2 as SYDVKM. CDR3 size: 16 residues. V dropped 3 bases and J dropped 5 bases, with 19 bases sitting between them. The CDR3 protein is CASSFPSTGLLTEAFF. CDR3 sequence (DNA): TGTGCCAGCAGTTTCCCCTCCACAGGGCTTTTGACTGAAGCTTTCTTT.

In DNA, the CDR3 is TGTGCCCGGGGAACGGCCAGGGGCGGGGAGCTGTTTTTT. Translated: CARGTARGGELFF. The chain is built from TRBV11-2 and TRBJ2-2; tentative D call: TRBD1 (6 bases). V lost 11 bases, J lost 7 bases, and 17 bases lay in between. Per germline, CDR1 SGHAT and CDR2 FQNNGV. The CDR3 totals 13 residues.